The source of this T cell receptor (beta chain) is a study of shared clonotypes between healthy human individuals. With regard to this clone: Its antigen is as yet unknown.

Whole-study findings and limits: Few donors limited the genetic and exposure-history diversity represented.

V lost 3 bases, J lost 6 bases, and 4 bases lay in between. Germline values: CDR1 SGHAT, CDR2 FQNNGV. The CDR3 has 11 residues. Clones were read by immunoSEQ multiplex PCR, and TCRdb kept only the in-frame ones, dropping some. Among around 180,000 clones, 85% to 95% were seen once, and the ten largest hold 0.067%. The chain employs TRBV11-2 and TRBJ2-3; D remains ambiguous. The source material was naive CD4+ T cells sorted from blood. Subset indicated: CD45RA+ positively selected. The clonotype was recovered from a woman between 25 and 40 years old in good health. CDR3 in amino acids: CASSFRDTQYF. Written as DNA, the CDR3 is TGTGCCAGCAGCTTCCGCGATACGCAGTATTTT.